The 32 T cell receptor beta chains below come from one sample, sequenced in a study of sequential checkpoint blockade in melanoma. Clones were read by immunoSEQ multiplex PCR, and TCRdb kept only the in-frame ones, dropping some. The sample holds 35,000 to 50,000 clones, around 86% seen once. Stated treatment: randomized to nivolumab then ipilimumab (arm A) or the reverse (arm B). The source was CD8+ T cells sorted from blood (inferred from file names), collected from a patient given nivolumab and ipilimumab in sequence. These receptors all come from a human donor with melanoma.

The rearrangement links TRBV9 to TRBJ1-2; no clear D. The V gene's germline CDR1 is SGDLS and CDR2 YYNGEE. CDR3 size: 11 residues. Deletions cut 4 bases from V and 7 bases from J, with 8 bases between. The CDR3 sequence is CASSSLAGYTF. The CDR3 coding sequence is TGTGCCAGCAGCTCCTTGGCTGGCTACACCTTC.

The V gene is TRBV27, the J gene TRBJ2-3; 7 bases align to TRBD2. The V gene's germline CDR1 is MNHEY and CDR2 SMNVEV (reference sequence). V shed 7 bases, J shed 1 base, and the junction held 2 bases outside the gene matches. This CDR3 contains 13 residues. CDR3 in DNA: TGTGCCAGCAAGCGGGGCGGCACAGATACGCAGTATTTT. Translating gives CASKRGGTDTQYF.

DNA of the CDR3: TGTGCTAGTGGGATCGGGGGAGAGACCCAGTACTTC. Its protein product is CASGIGGETQYF. The J gene is TRBJ2-5, the V gene TRBV12-5, with D perhaps TRBD2 (6 bases). V lost 6 bases and J lost 4, with 9 bases in between. CDR1 and CDR2 from the germline V gene are LGHNT and FRNRAP. The length of the CDR3 is 12 residues.

The gene calls are TRBV5-1 and TRBJ2-7; 9 nucleotides agree with TRBD1. This CDR3 has 16 amino acids. The V and J ends lost 0 bases and 2 bases, in that order; junction bases with no gene match: 6. CDR1 is SGHRS, CDR2 YFSETQ, per germline. The CDR3 region has the DNA TGCGCCAGCAGCTTGGGGACAGGGGTCCTCGCCTACGAGCAGTACGTC. This translates into CASSLGTGVLAYEQYV.

The gene calls are TRBV19 and TRBJ1-5, with 12 bases matching TRBD1. The CDR3 totals 17 residues. The junction had 10 bases not matched to a gene; V was cut back by 10 bases and J by 0 bases. Germline loops: CDR1 LNHDA, CDR2 SQIVND (reference sequence). This CDR3 reads CATRRDRGPYSNQPQHF. For the CDR3, the DNA is TGTGCCACTCGCCGGGACAGGGGGCCTTATAGCAATCAGCCCCAGCATTTT.

The J gene is TRBJ2-5, the V gene TRBV29-1; 9 bases line up with TRBD1. The end of the DNA fits TRBJ2-7 better, so the J call may be wrong. The CDR3 runs to 18 residues. The V gene's germline CDR1 is SQVTM and CDR2 ANQGSEA. CDR3 DNA sequence: TGCAGCGTTGAGACCGTCGTGGTATCGGGACAGGGTGCTTACGAGCAGTACTTC. It is translated as CSVETVVVSGQGAYEQYF.

The chain recombines TRBV27 with TRBJ2-7, with D maybe TRBD2 (5 bases). Trimming cost V 6 bases and J 2 bases, with 14 bases left between them. The CDR3 sequence is 14 residues long. In germline, CDR1 is MNHEY, CDR2 SMNVEV (reference sequence). CDR3 DNA: TGTGCCAGCAGATGGCGAGCGGCCGCCTACGAGCAGTACTTC. This sequence encodes CASRWRAAAYEQYF.

This clone was observed a single time. V and J are TRBV7-6 and TRBJ2-7; 15 nucleotides line up with TRBD2. V lost 5 bases, J lost 0 bases, and 14 bases stayed unmatched. The CDR3 covers 20 residues. Germline V gene sequence: CDR1 SGHVS, CDR2 FNYEAQ. The CDR3 sequence: CASSPGLAGGLSPISYEQYF. CDR3 bases: TGTGCCAGCAGCCCGGGACTAGCGGGAGGACTTTCCCCCATCTCCTACGAGCAGTACTTC.

The chain recombines TRBV4-1 with TRBJ2-7; 11 bases match TRBD2. The CDR3 is 14 amino acids. Germline V lookup: CDR1 MGHRA, CDR2 YSYEKL. Trimming cost V 2 bases and J 3 bases; bases outside gene matches: 0. CDR3 protein: CASSQLAGGYEQYV. CDR3 nucleotide sequence: TGCGCCAGCAGCCAACTAGCGGGAGGCTACGAGCAGTACGTC.

V is TRBV29-1 and J is TRBJ2-1; D is unclear. CDR1 and CDR2 from the germline V gene are SQVTM and ANQGSEA. The ends were cut back, 2 bases at V and 9 bases at J, with 20 bases in the middle. The CDR3 has 15 amino acids. CDR3 loop: CSVENGDLGRGEQFF. CDR3 DNA: TGCAGCGTTGAAAACGGCGACCTAGGTCGTGGTGAGCAGTTCTTC.

This clone showed up just a few times. V gene TRBV7-9 combines with J gene TRBJ1-1, with D maybe TRBD1 (5 bases). The CDR3 length is 13 residues. The ends were cut back, 5 bases at V and 6 bases at J, with 13 bases in the middle. Germline V gene sequence: CDR1 SEHNR, CDR2 FQNEAQ (reference sequence). In DNA form, the CDR3 reads TGTGCCAGCAGCCCCCGGGGGAAGGCTGAAGCTTTCTTT. The encoded protein is CASSPRGKAEAFF.

By share, this clone ranks as medium-sized. As DNA, the CDR3 is TGTGCCAGCAGCTTAGGCTCCGGGACAGCGAATCAGCCCCAGCATTTT. It is translated as CASSLGSGTANQPQHF. V usage is TRBV13 and J usage is TRBJ1-5, with 7 bases fitting TRBD1. Germline V lookup: CDR1 PRHDT, CDR2 FYEKMQ (reference sequence). Unmatched junction bases numbered 6, after V lost 0 bases and J lost 4 bases. This CDR3 has 16 residues.

The genes are TRBV28 and TRBJ1-2, with D tentatively TRBD1 (5 bases). The CDR3 totals 12 residues. CDR1 is MDHEN and CDR2 is SYDVKM in the germline V gene. Between the trimmed V and J ends, which lost 5 bases and 4 bases, there was a span of 8 bases. CDR3 protein: CASSPGLYGYTF. The CDR3 nucleotides are TGTGCCAGCAGTCCAGGGCTCTATGGCTACACCTTC.

The chain is built from TRBV6-1 and TRBJ1-4; TRBD1 might be the D (5 bases). Germline-derived CDR1 and CDR2 are MNHNS and SASEGT. Trimming pared 9 bases from V and 4 bases from J, leaving 12 bases between. CDR3 length: 13 amino acids. CDR3 region: CASWKGFNEKLFF. CDR3 DNA sequence: TGTGCCAGTTGGAAGGGGTTTAATGAAAAACTGTTTTTT.

J is TRBJ1-5 and V is TRBV19; no definite D call. Germline V gene lookup returns CDR1 LNHDA and CDR2 SQIVND (reference sequence). Deletions cut 2 bases from V and 7 bases from J, with 12 bases between. CDR3 size: 14 residues. The CDR3 DNA follows: TGTGCCAGTAGTATAAGGCGGGCCTTGCAGCCCCAGCATTTT. Translating gives CASSIRRALQPQHF.

The genes are TRBV4-1 and TRBJ1-5, with D possibly TRBD1 on 6 matching bases. The CDR3 consists of 16 residues. Germline CDR1 MGHRA, CDR2 YSYEKL. Trimming pared 0 bases from V and 5 bases from J, leaving 14 bases between. CDR3 nucleotides: TGCGCCAGCAGCCAAGAAGGTCCCAGGGGACATCAGCCCCAGCATTTT. It encodes CASSQEGPRGHQPQHF.

CDR3 region: CASSLPTSGSLDEQFF. The CDR3 DNA reads as TGTGCCAGCAGTTTACCGACTAGCGGGAGTTTAGATGAGCAGTTCTTC. This rearrangement joins TRBV28 to TRBJ2-1; 12 nucleotides agree with TRBD2. This CDR3 spans 16 amino acids. CDR1 and CDR2 (germline): MDHEN, SYDVKM. Germline trimming cut 2 bases from V and 8 bases from J; bases unmatched to any gene: 7. The entire variable domain, with the rest obtained from reference TRBV28 and TRBJ2-1, is as follows: DVKVTQSSRYLVKRTGEKVFLECVQDMDHENMFWYRQDPGLGLRLIYFSYDVKMKEKGDIPEGYSVSREKKERFSLILESASTNQTSMYLCASSLPTSGSLDEQFFGPGTRLTVL.

The V gene is TRBV9, the J gene TRBJ2-2; perhaps TRBD1 as D (5 bases). Germline V gene lookup returns CDR1 SGDLS and CDR2 YYNGEE. This CDR3 is built from 15 residues. Trimming cost V 0 bases and J 7 bases, with 13 bases left between them. The CDR3 is CASSVVGGASGELFF. CDR3 bases: TGTGCCAGCAGCGTAGTTGGTGGGGCGAGCGGGGAGCTGTTTTTT.

On this clone itself: The germline gene is not matched at one end of the junction; a read error may be the cause. This chain uses TRBV28 with TRBJ1-1; no definite D call. CDR3 length: 15 amino acids. Germline V gene data show CDR1 as MDHEN and CDR2 as SYDVKM. CDR3 bases: TGTGCCAGCGGTTTGAGAGGCGCGGTGAACACTGAAGCTTTCTTT. It encodes CASGLRGAVNTEAFF.

This chain joins TRBV5-1 and TRBJ2-3, with 9 bases lining up with TRBD2. CDR3 length: 15 amino acids. CDR1 is SGHRS, CDR2 YFSETQ, per germline. Trimming at V came to 5 bases and at J to 4 bases, leaving 8 bases not matched to a gene. The CDR3 sequence is CASRGGTSFPDTQYF. In DNA, the CDR3 is TGCGCCAGCAGGGGCGGGACTAGCTTCCCAGATACGCAGTATTTT.

J is TRBJ1-2 and V is TRBV4-1, with 7 positions matching TRBD1. Germline trimming cut 0 bases from V and 7 bases from J; bases unmatched to any gene: 11. Germline V CDR1 and CDR2: MGHRA, YSYEKL. This CDR3 region has 16 residues. CDR3 nucleotides: TGCGCCAGCAGCCAAGATCGGGTAGGGGGCGCTTCTGGCTACACCTTC. Translation: CASSQDRVGGASGYTF.

CDR3 sequence reads: CASSLGPSGPYTGELFF. The CDR3 DNA sequence: TGTGCCAGCAGCTTAGGGCCTAGCGGGCCGTACACCGGGGAGCTGTTTTTT. V and J are TRBV7-8 and TRBJ2-2; 8 bases are a match to TRBD2. The length of the CDR3 is 17 residues. Trimming cost V 1 base and J 3 bases; bases outside gene matches: 7. The germline gives CDR1 SGHVS, CDR2 FQNEAQ.

The chain is built from TRBV6-6 and TRBJ2-7; D is unresolved. Germline V gene lookup returns CDR1 MNHNY and CDR2 SVGAGI (reference sequence). The CDR3 consists of 12 residues. V shed 0 bases and J shed 7 bases, with 7 bases lying between them. The CDR3 coding sequence is TGTGCCAGCAGTTACTCCCTTAGGGAGCAGTACGTC. As protein: CASSYSLREQYV.

The V call is TRBV6-6, the J call TRBJ1-4, with 7 positions matching TRBD1. With 2 bases clipped from V and 2 bases from J, the junction kept 2 bases outside the gene matches. The CDR3 is 15 residues long. CDR1 is MNHNY, CDR2 SVGAGI, per germline (reference sequence). The CDR3 DNA follows: TGTGCCAGCAGTTACGTACAGGGGACTAATGAAAAACTGTTTTTT. This codes for CASSYVQGTNEKLFF.

The chain is built from TRBV4-1 and TRBJ1-2, with TRBD1 as a possible D gene (5 bases). The germline V gene encodes CDR1 MGHRA and CDR2 YSYEKL. Trimming took 4 bases from V and 0 from J, leaving 12 bases between them. This CDR3 is built from 15 residues. CDR3 DNA: TGCGCCAGCAGCCTTGGGGCAGTGACTAACTATGGCTACACCTTC. Translating gives CASSLGAVTNYGYTF.

The chain combines TRBV5-1 with TRBJ2-5; 10 nucleotides align to TRBD2. From germline, CDR1 is SGHRS and CDR2 YFSETQ. CDR3 size: 22 residues. The J segment lost 1 base and the V segment lost 0 bases, leaving 21 bases of the junction unmatched. The CDR3 coding sequence is TGCGCCAGCAGCTTGGGGGCGGGAGCGGGAGGGCCCGAGGAAGGCTTCCAAGAGACCCAGTACTTC. Translated, it gives CASSLGAGAGGPEEGFQETQYF.

The chain carries TRBV15 and TRBJ2-5; TRBD1 might be the D (6 bases). V lost 2 bases, J lost 5 bases, and 18 bases lay in between. CDR3 length: 16 residues. The germline V gene has CDR1 LNHNV and CDR2 YYDKDF (reference sequence). This chain's CDR3 is CATSRLQGSITETQYF. In nucleotides, the CDR3 is TGTGCCACCAGCAGACTACAGGGTTCGATTACGGAGACCCAGTACTTC. The whole variable domain, remainder taken from reference TRBV15 and TRBJ2-5, is DAMVIQNPRYQVTQFGKPVTLSCSQTLNHNVMYWYQQKSSQAPKLLFHYYDKDFNNEADTPDNFQSRRPNTSFCFLDIRSPGLGDTAMYLCATSRLQGSITETQYFGPGTRLLVL.

Note on this clone: Other DNA sequences in this specimen translate into the identical CDR3. This chain connects TRBV28 to TRBJ2-7; the D gene is possibly TRBD1 (6 bases). V gave up 2 bases and J gave up 5 bases, with 10 bases separating them. CDR3 length: 13 amino acids. CDR1 and CDR2 from the germline V gene are MDHEN and SYDVKM. CDR3 nucleotides: TGTGCCAGCAGTTTACGAGGGGGAGACGAGCAGTACTTC. Translation gives CASSLRGGDEQYF.

Written as DNA, the CDR3 is TGTGCCAGCAGCCCCTCCGGTAGCGGGAGGGCCGTCGACGAGCAGTACTTC. It translates to CASSPSGSGRAVDEQYF. The chain uses TRBV5-4 and TRBJ2-5; 11 bases are a match to TRBD2. The DNA matches TRBJ2-7 better at its end, which makes the J call doubtful. The CDR3 is 17 residues long. The V gene's germline CDR1 is SGHNT and CDR2 YYREEE (reference sequence).

This chain's CDR3 is CASSSSGTGDDIQYF. CDR3 DNA sequence: TGTGCCAGCAGCTCTTCCGGGACAGGGGATGACATTCAGTACTTC. The rearrangement links TRBV13 to TRBJ2-4; 10 bases agree with TRBD1. The trim removed 4 bases at V and 8 bases at J, leaving 8 bases unmatched. Looked up from germline, CDR1 is PRHDT and CDR2 is FYEKMQ (reference sequence). The CDR3 runs to 15 residues.

The V call is TRBV6-5, the J call TRBJ1-1; 7 nucleotides match TRBD1. Germline V gives CDR1 MNHEY, CDR2 SVGAGI. This CDR3 has 13 residues. With V trimmed by 9 bases and J by 1 base, 5 bases remained unmatched. The CDR3 sequence is CASRQGPNTEAFF. The DNA of the CDR3 is TGTGCCAGTCGACAGGGCCCGAACACTGAAGCTTTCTTT.

This clone was seen a handful of times. The chain is built from TRBV6-5 and TRBJ2-7; D unresolved. The CDR3 is 14 residues long. Trimming shortened V by 2 bases and J by 4 bases, and 12 bases separated the two germline ends. Germline CDR1 MNHEY, CDR2 SVGAGI. CDR3 in amino acids: CASSYGPRSYEQYV. The CDR3 coding sequence is TGTGCCAGCAGTTACGGCCCTAGGTCTTACGAGCAGTACGTC.